This record concerns one T cell receptor beta chain sequence. What it binds is not known. This specimen belongs to a study of T cells in tuberculosis. Study overall: This South African cohort compared adolescents with or without latent tuberculosis against adults with active tuberculosis. Study results and limitations: Smaller distances to GMM-specific TCRs suggested their expansion in active tuberculosis.

Unsorted cryopreserved PBMC were sequenced, averaging about 92,000 T cells per clinical donor. Produced via immunoSEQ multiplex PCR; TCRdb's table is partial and in-frame only. The repertoire has some 30,000 clones, roughly 94% of them found once; the top ten carry roughly 8%. Germline CDR1 SGHTA, CDR2 FQGNSA. With 1 base removed from V and 6 bases from J, the gap between germline ends came to 10 bases. The length of the CDR3 is 14 residues. The chain couples TRBV7-2 to TRBJ2-4; maybe TRBD2 (5 bases). Source material: PBMCs. This TCR came from a donor aged 10-35 years with latent tuberculosis or without tuberculosis infection. The CDR3 nucleotides are TGTGCCAGCAGCTTAGAGACTATTGGAAACATTCAGTACTTC. Protein sequence: CASSLETIGNIQYF.